This TCR beta chain was obtained from a study of CD8 T cells in ankylosing spondylitis. Deletions cut 2 bases from V and 5 bases from J, with 13 bases between. Germline values: CDR1 MNHNY, CDR2 SVGAGI (reference sequence). This CDR3 comprises 14 residues. This clonotype was found many times. The antigen remains unidentified. Using quantitative 5'-RACE with molecular barcodes, the authors made TCR beta libraries. TCRdb reprocessed the 5' RACE reads with MiXCR, giving one entry per CDR3 protein. Among some 140,000 distinct CDR3 sequences listed, 6% to 8% were seen once. Study conclusions and caveats: Researchers reportedly found disease-linked clones significantly enriched in matched ankylosing spondylitis synovial fluid.

Sequences were obtained from blood, either unsorted or a sorted T cell fraction (not recorded which). The receptor comes from a female donor with ankylosing spondylitis or in good health (not recorded which). The V gene is TRBV6-6, the J gene TRBJ2-7, with D possibly being TRBD1 (6 bases). Here the CDR3 reads CASSYRDRWDEQYF. CDR3 coding DNA: TGTGCCAGCAGTTACCGAGACAGGTGGGACGAGCAGTACTTC.